Listed below are T cell receptor beta chains from one sample, sequenced in a study of cytomegalovirus exposure and HLA in healthy donors. Method: immunoSEQ multiplex PCR; TCRdb's copy keeps in-frame clones and lacks some. This sample contains 45,000 to 60,000 clones. Sequenced input: PBMCs. Every receptor here comes from a woman between 40 and 50 years old in good health and CMV-seronegative. Both conserved end residues are part of each CDR3. D genes are given only for firm matches.

TRBJ1-2 TRBV5-1 . TGCGCCAGCAGCCCCGACAGCTATGGCTACACCTTC CASSPDSYGYTF
TRBJ1-2 TRBV7-2 . TGTGCCAGCAGCTTAAGGACAGCGACTAACTATGGCTACACCTTC CASSLRTATNYGYTF
TRBJ2-3 TRBV18 TRBD2 TGTGCCAGCTCATCTTTAGCGGGGGATAGCACAGATACGCAGTATTTT CASSSLAGDSTDTQYF
TRBJ1-4 TRBV14 TRBD1 TGTGCCAGCAGCCAAGCCGTAGGGGGCGTTGTAACTAATGAAAAACTGTTTTTT CASSQAVGGVVTNEKLFF
TRBJ1-5 TRBV7-9 TRBD1 TGTGCCAGCAGCTTAATATCAGGGGGGACAGCGGTCAATCAGCCCCAGCATTTT CASSLISGGTAVNQPQHF
TRBJ2-7 TRBV5-5 . TGTGCCAGCAGTTGGAACGTCCAGGGGGGCGAGCAGTACTTC CASSWNVQGGEQYF
TRBJ2-5 TRBV18 TRBD1 TGTGCCAGCTCACCACGTGAGGGGGCGGAGGAGACCCAGTACTTC CASSPREGAEETQYF
TRBJ2-3 TRBV7-9 . TGTGCCAGCAGCTTAATAGGGGCCGAAGATACGCAGTATTTT CASSLIGAEDTQYF
TRBJ2-6 TRBV15 . TGTGCCACCAGCAGAGGGGCAGCCTCGGGGGCCAACGTCCTGACTTTC CATSRGAASGANVLTF
TRBJ1-1 TRBV19 . TGTGCCAGTCGCAAAAACGCGGGTGAAGCTTTCTTT CASRKNAGEAFF
TRBJ2-5 TRBV25-1 TRBD2 TGTGCCAGCAGTCCTCTTGGGATAAGCGGGGGACGGGAGACCCAGTACTTC CASSPLGISGGRETQYF
TRBJ1-4 TRBV11-2 . TGTGCCAGCAGCCGGGAGGAAGCTAATGAAAAACTGTTTTTT CASSREEANEKLFF
TRBJ2-1 TRBV5-1 . TGCGCCAGCAGCTTGGGACAGAACAACGATGAGCAGTTCTTC CASSLGQNNDEQFF
TRBJ2-7 TRBV5-1 TRBD1 TGCGCCAGCAGCCCCTCGGGACAGGGATCCTACGAGCAGTACTTC CASSPSGQGSYEQYF
TRBJ2-3 TRBV10-3 . TGTGCCACCGGGGGGGGACAGGGCGATGATACGCAGTATTTT CATGGGQGDDTQYF
TRBJ1-6 TRBV23-1 . TGCGCCAGCCCCCCAGGACAGTCATCGTCACAATCCCTAGAGTCACCCCTCCACTTT CASPPGQSSSQSLESPLHF
TRBJ1-2 TRBV20-1 . TGCAGTGCCCCCGGGGACTATGGCTACACCTTC CSAPGDYGYTF
TRBJ2-4 TRBV28 TRBD2 TGTGCCAGCAGCACGGGGACTAGCGGGAGCCCGTACTTC CASSTGTSGSPYF
TRBJ2-1 TRBV12-5 TRBD2 TGTGCTAGTGGCGGGGGACTAGCGGGGTATACATACGATGAGCAGTTCTTC CASGGGLAGYTYDEQFF
TRBJ1-6 TRBV15 . TGTGCCACCAGCAGAGATTGGGGCAGGGCCTCGGGTTCACCCCTCCACTTT CATSRDWGRASGSPLHF
TRBJ1-2 TRBV18 TRBD1 TGTGCCAGCTCAACCGTCACAGGGGCTCTTAACTATGGCTACACCTTC CASSTVTGALNYGYTF
TRBJ2-1 TRBV4-2 TRBD2 TGTGCCAGCAGCCAAGATCTTCTGGCGGGAGGGGGCGATGAGCAGTTCTTC CASSQDLLAGGGDEQFF
TRBJ1-1 TRBV7-8 TRBD1 TGTGCCAGCAGCGCCCCCCCAGGGGGCTTGACTGAAGCTTTCTTT CASSAPPGGLTEAFF
TRBJ2-7 TRBV7-8 . TGTGCCAGCAGCTTAGGGAGGACCTCCTACGAGCAGTACTTC CASSLGRTSYEQYF
TRBJ2-1 TRBV4-1 . TGCGCCAGCAGCCAGGGGACCACCGGGACACCCAACAATGAGCAGTTCTTC CASSQGTTGTPNNEQFF
TRBJ2-1 TRBV6-4 TRBD2 TGTGCCAGCAGTGACTCGGGACTAGCGGGAGTAGATGAGCAGTTCTTC CASSDSGLAGVDEQFF
TRBJ1-5 TRBV30 TRBD1 TGTGCCTGGAGTGTAGGGACAGGGGCCCTCAATCAGCCCCAGCATTTT CAWSVGTGALNQPQHF
TRBJ1-1 TRBV13 TRBD1 TGTGCCAGCAGATCCGGGACAGCCGACACTGAAGCTTTCTTT CASRSGTADTEAFF
TRBJ2-5 TRBV14 . TGTGCCAGCAGCCAGGAGACAGTAGAGTACCAAGAGACCCAGTACTTC CASSQETVEYQETQYF
TRBJ2-5 TRBV5-6 . TGTGCCAGCAGCTTGGCCCGGCGGGAGACCCAGTACTTC CASSLARRETQYF
TRBJ2-5 TRBV18 TRBD1 TGTGCCAGCTCACCACTCGGACAGGGGGTGCAGGAGACCCAGTACTTC CASSPLGQGVQETQYF
TRBJ1-1 TRBV19 . TGTGCCAGTATCAACTGGGGGCTGAACACTGAAGCTTTCTTT CASINWGLNTEAFF
TRBJ1-6 TRBV7-6 TRBD1 TGTGCCAGCAGTGGGGACAGGGGAAGGAGGGACAATTCACCCCTCCACTTT CASSGDRGRRDNSPLHF
TRBJ2-1 TRBV7-9 . TGTGCCAGCAGCTCGGACTTATACAATGAGCAGTTCTTC CASSSDLYNEQFF
TRBJ1-5 TRBV6-1 . TGTGCCAGCATCGAAACAGGAGTAAGTGGCCCCCAGCATTTT CASIETGVSGPQHF
TRBJ2-6 TRBV30 . TGTGCCTGGCAGGACAATTTCGGGGCCAACGTCCTGACTTTC CAWQDNFGANVLTF
TRBJ1-5 TRBV28 . TGTGCCAGCAGCCCAGAAAGGGGAAGTCAGCCCCAGCATTTT CASSPERGSQPQHF
TRBJ2-5 TRBV7-2 TRBD1 TGTGCCAGCAGCTTAGGGACAGGCTGGGAGACCCAGTACTTC CASSLGTGWETQYF
TRBJ2-3 TRBV5-6 TRBD2 TGTGCCAGCACCTTGACTAGCGGGAACACAGATACGCAGTATTTT CASTLTSGNTDTQYF
TRBJ1-2 TRBV28 . TGTGCCAGCAGTGCCTTATACGTCCGGAGGATGGTAAATGGCTACACCTTC CASSALYVRRMVNGYTF
TRBJ2-1 TRBV11-2 TRBD2 TGTGCCAGCAGCTTACTCACTAGCGGCTTATACAATGAGCAGTTCTTC CASSLLTSGLYNEQFF
TRBJ1-2 TRBV9 . TGTGCCAGCAGCGTAGATCAGGACACCTATGGCTACACCTTC CASSVDQDTYGYTF